These 9 T cell receptor beta chains share one sample of origin, sequenced in a study of tumor-infiltrating lymphocytes in primary liver carcinoma (dated by TCRdb to about 2017). The data were produced on an Illumina HiSeq 2500. TCRbeta-specific cDNA was reverse-transcribed from around 0.45 ug total RNA using a constant-region primer and ProtoScript II reverse transcriptase. The TCRbeta libraries were prepared through three rounds of nested multiplex PCR following a slightly modified ARM-PCR procedure. Each of the first two PCR rounds ran for approximately 11 cycles and used multiplex TRBV1-TRBV30 forward primers together with a Cbeta reverse primer. TCRdb reprocessing: public reads trimmed at Q25 with fastp, clones called with MiXCR, in-frame beta chains kept. Identical CDR3 proteins give one entry, which carries the most common genes and DNA. Across this sample there are hundreds of thousands of distinct CDR3 sequences, with approximately 54% seen only once. Together, the top ten hold about 18% of the sample.

Blood RNA was extracted from unsorted whole blood with TRIzol reagent; germline DNA came from the DNeasy Blood & Tissue kit. The sequenced sample consisted of peripheral blood. These receptors all come from a woman in her twenties or thirties with primary liver carcinoma and hepatitis B virus infection.

At least ten counts were recorded for this clonotype. This chain connects TRBV29-1 to TRBJ1-1, with D hard to call. Between the trimmed V and J ends, which lost 3 bases and 9 bases, there was a span of 11 bases. Germline CDR1 is SQVTM and CDR2 is ANQGSEA. The CDR3 is made up of 11 amino acids. The CDR3 nucleotides read TGCAGCGTTGAGTCCGGGTATAAAGCTTTCTTT. Translated, it gives CSVESGYKAFF.

As for this clonotype: Being one base from a much bigger clone, this may be a read error. The gene calls are TRBV6-1 and TRBJ1-5; no firm D call. Trimming left V 10 bases short and J 10 bases short, with 20 bases between. The germline V gene encodes CDR1 MNHNS and CDR2 SASEGT. The CDR3 contains 13 residues. The CDR3 DNA follows: TGTGCCACCAGATACGAGGGCGATCGACCCCAGCATTTT. Amino acid sequence: CATRYEGDRPQHF.

Concerning this clonotype itself: A much larger clonotype is one base distant, so this may be a read error. The J gene is TRBJ2-5, the V gene TRBV12-3 or TRBV12-4; D unresolved. Between the trimmed V and J ends, which lost 7 bases and 9 bases, there was a span of 12 bases. CDR3 length: 11 amino acids. The CDR3, as DNA: TGTGCCAGCACCCAGCTAGGGCCCCAGTACTTC. Translation: CASTQLGPQYF.

The V call is TRBV7-2, the J call TRBJ1-2; D gene ambiguous. From germline, CDR1 is SGHTA and CDR2 FQGNSA. V lost 2 bases, J lost 8 bases, and 15 bases lay in between. This CDR3 region has 14 residues. In DNA, the CDR3 is TGTGCCAGCAGCTTAAGAAGGGATGGTCAGGGCTACACCTTC. Amino acids: CASSLRRDGQGYTF.

The chain recombines TRBV28 with TRBJ2-3; possible D gene TRBD2, 6 bases. CDR3 length equals 15 residues. The germline V gene encodes CDR1 MDHEN and CDR2 SYDVKM. Trimming cost V 6 bases and J 3 bases, with 16 bases left between them. The CDR3 bases are TGTGCCAGCAGGCTTAGCGGAGCAGGGACAGATACGCAGTATTTT. It is translated as CASRLSGAGTDTQYF.

Worth noting for this clonotype: This clone may be a read error of a much larger clone one base away. The chain carries TRBV5-1 and TRBJ2-7; 8 bases map to TRBD2. The CDR3 is 15 amino acids. The V gene's germline CDR1 is SGHRS and CDR2 YFSETQ. J lost 5 bases, V lost 0 bases, and 7 bases had no gene match. The CDR3, as DNA: TGCGCCAGCAGCTTGGAAGTAGCGGGAAATAACGAGCAGTACTTC. Its translation: CASSLEVAGNNEQYF.

This clonotype was found many times. This chain uses TRBV11-2 with TRBJ2-2; D perhaps matches TRBD2 (6 bases). Looked up from germline, CDR1 is SGHAT and CDR2 is FQNNGV. Trimming removed 6 bases at V and 0 bases at J, with 8 bases between. The CDR3 contains 14 residues. The CDR3 spells CASRIAANTGELFF. In nucleotides, the CDR3 is TGTGCCAGCAGAATAGCGGCGAACACCGGGGAGCTGTTTTTT.

In this sample, this clonotype turned up many times. The rearrangement joins TRBV6-2 or TRBV6-3 to TRBJ1-1; possibly TRBD1 for D (6 bases). CDR3 length: 14 residues. Trimming left V 6 bases short and J 4 bases short, with 15 bases between. Germline CDR1 MNHEY, CDR2 SVGEGT. CDR3 bases: TGTGCCAGCAGGCACCCAGGGGACGGCACTGAAGCTTTCTTT. This codes for CASRHPGDGTEAFF.

This clonotype has a single count. A much more abundant neighbour one base away suggests this may be a read error. V is TRBV14 and J is TRBJ1-1; perhaps TRBD1 as D (5 bases). The CDR3 is 14 amino acids. Germline V gives CDR1 SGHDN, CDR2 FVKESK. This CDR3 is CASIQEVRGSEAFF. The CDR3 DNA reads as TGTGCCAGCATCCAAGAGGTTCGGGGCTCTGAAGCTTTCTTT.